This T cell receptor (beta chain) emerged from a study of blood T cell repertoires in COVID-19. Sequenced by immunoSEQ multiplex PCR; TCRdb stores in-frame clones only, minus some. The sample yields over 65,000 clones, 80% to 90% seen once. The sequence came from a human donor in a cohort sampled during active COVID-19. What was sequenced was peripheral blood.

The CDR3 DNA follows: TGTGCCAGCAGCCAAGGAGTTGAAGCTTTCTTT. Translating it yields CASSQGVEAFF. The V and J genes are TRBV3-1 (or the pseudogene TRBV3-2) and TRBJ1-1; D call uncertain. The CDR3 covers 11 residues. CDR1 and CDR2 (germline): LGHDT, YNNKEL (reference sequence). Trimming took 1 base from V and 7 from J, leaving 4 bases between them.